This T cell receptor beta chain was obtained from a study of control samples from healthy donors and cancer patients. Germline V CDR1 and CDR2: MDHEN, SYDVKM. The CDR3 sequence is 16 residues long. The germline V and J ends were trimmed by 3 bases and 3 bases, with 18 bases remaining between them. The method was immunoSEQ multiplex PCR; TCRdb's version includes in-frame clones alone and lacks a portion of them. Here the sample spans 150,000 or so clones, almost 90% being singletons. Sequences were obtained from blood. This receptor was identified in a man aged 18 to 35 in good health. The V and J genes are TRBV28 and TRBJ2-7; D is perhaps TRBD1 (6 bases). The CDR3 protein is CASSFTLQGLDYEQYF. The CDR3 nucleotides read TGTGCCAGCAGTTTCACCCTTCAGGGGCTTGACTACGAGCAGTACTTC.